Following are 30 T cell receptor beta chains from one sample sequenced in a study of blood T cell repertoires in COVID-19. Measured with immunoSEQ multiplex PCR; TCRdb has only the in-frame clones, and not every one. This sample has some 93,000 clones, with roughly 80% found just once. What was sequenced was peripheral blood. The origin of the receptors is a human donor in a cohort sampled during active COVID-19.

This chain links TRBV6-5 with TRBJ2-1, with 9 bases matching TRBD2. The CDR3 consists of 14 residues. The V segment lost 6 bases and the J segment 7 bases; nucleotides outside the gene matches: 7. CDR1 and CDR2 from the germline V gene are MNHEY and SVGAGI. The CDR3 sequence: CASRPGLAFNEQFF. CDR3 coding DNA: TGTGCCAGCAGACCGGGACTAGCCTTTAATGAGCAGTTCTTC.

This sequence joins TRBV5-1 and TRBJ2-7, with a weak D call TRBD1 (5 bases). With 0 bases removed from V and 2 bases from J, the gap between germline ends came to 9 bases. Germline CDR1 SGHRS, CDR2 YFSETQ. The CDR3 is 14 residues long. CDR3 region: CASSLVDTTYEQYF. Here the CDR3 DNA reads TGCGCCAGCAGCTTGGTGGACACCACCTACGAGCAGTACTTC.

This clone was picked up a small number of times. The chain employs TRBV7-2 and TRBJ2-1; a weak D match, TRBD2 (6 bases). V gave up 2 bases and J gave up 9 bases, with 20 bases separating them. The germline V gene encodes CDR1 SGHTA and CDR2 FQGNSA. The CDR3 is 16 residues long. The CDR3 region has the DNA TGTGCCAGCAGCTTATTCAGTTTGGGGACTGTGGGTGAGCAGTTCTTC. It codes for CASSLFSLGTVGEQFF.

The chain combines TRBV6-1 with TRBJ2-5, with D perhaps matching TRBD1 (6 bases). V lost 3 bases, J lost 5 bases, and 13 bases lay in between. Germline V gene data show CDR1 as MNHNS and CDR2 as SASEGT. The CDR3 length is 14 residues. The DNA for the CDR3 is TGTGCCAGCAGTGATGTGGCAGGGGTGGAGACCCAGTACTTC. As protein: CASSDVAGVETQYF.

The CDR3 nucleotides are TGTGCCAGCAGCCCTCCGGGACTAGCATTTGAGCAGTTCTTC. The encoded protein is CASSPPGLAFEQFF. The V call is TRBV7-2, the J call TRBJ2-1; 9 nucleotides line up with TRBD2. V shed 5 bases, J shed 9 bases, and the junction held 8 bases outside the gene matches. CDR1 SGHTA and CDR2 FQGNSA come from the germline V gene. The CDR3 runs 14 residues.

The V gene is TRBV3-1 (or the pseudogene TRBV3-2), the J gene TRBJ2-7; D uncertain. CDR3 length: 14 residues. V shed 0 bases and J shed 3 bases, with 9 bases lying between them. Germline V gene sequence: CDR1 LGHDT, CDR2 YNNKEL (reference sequence). The CDR3 DNA reads as TGTGCCAGCAGCCAAGATTCCTCCGGCTACGAGCAGTACTTC. Protein: CASSQDSSGYEQYF.

The CDR3 bases are TGTGCCAGCAGCTTAGTTGCGACAGAAGAAAAACTGTTTTTT. It specifies CASSLVATEEKLFF. The V gene is TRBV7-2, the J gene TRBJ1-4, with a possible D match to TRBD1 (5 bases). CDR3 length equals 14 residues. The V gene's germline CDR1 is SGHTA and CDR2 FQGNSA. The V and J ends lost 1 base and 8 bases respectively, with 11 bases between them.

The chain links TRBV5-5 to TRBJ2-2; 11 positions agree with TRBD1. The germline gives CDR1 SGHKS, CDR2 YYEKEE (reference sequence). Trimming cost V 2 bases and J 6 bases; bases outside gene matches: 3. The CDR3 is 15 residues long. The CDR3 bases are TGTGCCAGCAGCTTCGGGACAGGGGGGTCCGGGGAGCTGTTTTTT. Encoded protein: CASSFGTGGSGELFF.

The sample holds one count of this clone. The J gene is TRBJ1-6, the V gene TRBV5-1, with D hard to call. Per the germline V gene, CDR1 is SGHRS and CDR2 is YFSETQ. This CDR3 is built from 15 residues. V lost 4 bases to trimming and J lost 3 bases, with 11 bases between them. CDR3 nucleotides: TGCGCCAGCAGCCCGGGAGCTGACTATAATTCACCCCTCCACTTT. Encoded protein: CASSPGADYNSPLHF. Filled out from reference TRBV5-1 and TRBJ1-6, the complete variable domain reads KAGVTQTPRYLIKTRGQQVTLSCSPISGHRSVSWYQQTPGQGLQFLFEYFSETQRNKGNFPGRFSGRQFSNSRSEMNVSTLELGDSALYLCASSPGADYNSPLHFGNGTRLTVT.

CDR3 nucleotides: TGCGCCAGCAGCTTTTCAGGGAACTTTGGAAACACCATATATTTT. As protein: CASSFSGNFGNTIYF. V is TRBV5-1 and J is TRBJ1-3; TRBD1 is a possible D gene (5 bases). This CDR3 contains 15 residues. The germline V and J ends were trimmed by 2 bases and 3 bases, with 12 bases remaining between them. Germline CDR1 reads SGHRS; CDR2 reads YFSETQ.

The chain uses TRBV4-1 and TRBJ2-1, with a weak D call TRBD2 (6 bases). CDR1 and CDR2 from the germline V gene are MGHRA and YSYEKL. The CDR3 has 17 amino acids. Deletions cut 4 bases from V and 9 bases from J, with 25 bases between. The CDR3 region has the DNA TGCGCCAGCAGCCCAGGCGCCCTGACGGGAGTGAGCAGTGAGCAGTTCTTC. As protein: CASSPGALTGVSSEQFF.

The chain carries TRBV4-3 and TRBJ2-3; 10 nucleotides agree with TRBD2. V lost 0 bases and J lost 10; bases outside the gene matches: 10. The CDR3 spans 16 residues. CDR1 is LGHNA, CDR2 YSLEER, per germline. CDR3 coding DNA: TGCGCCAGCAGCCAAGATTGGGCTAGCGGGAGTTTGTCGCAGTATTTT. This codes for CASSQDWASGSLSQYF.

This clone was detected a few times. This chain links TRBV2 with TRBJ1-3, with a tentative D call TRBD1 (6 bases). The CDR3 is 14 amino acids. Germline V gene data show CDR1 as SNHLY and CDR2 as FYNNEI. The V end was cut by 6 bases, the J end by 0 bases, with 9 bases between. This CDR3 is CASRRTDSGNTIYF. The CDR3 DNA reads TGTGCCAGCAGACGGACAGACTCTGGAAACACCATATATTTT.

J is TRBJ1-6 and V is TRBV5-1, with 8 bases aligning to TRBD1. CDR3 length equals 14 residues. The J segment lost 6 bases and the V segment lost 5 bases, leaving 4 bases of the junction unmatched. The germline gives CDR1 SGHRS, CDR2 YFSETQ. The CDR3 sequence: CASSGQGGNSPLHF. The CDR3 DNA reads as TGCGCCAGCAGTGGACAGGGTGGTAATTCACCCCTCCACTTT.

V is TRBV11-2 and J is TRBJ1-1; 7 nucleotides line up with TRBD1. There are 14 residues in the CDR3. The J segment lost 9 bases and the V segment lost 3 bases, leaving 10 bases of the junction unmatched. Germline values: CDR1 SGHAT, CDR2 FQNNGV. The CDR3 is CASSFDREAMKAFF. DNA for the CDR3: TGTGCCAGCAGCTTCGACAGGGAAGCAATGAAAGCTTTCTTT.

The chain has TRBV18 and TRBJ1-3; D is possibly TRBD1 (6 bases). CDR1 and CDR2 from the germline V gene are KGHSH and LQKENI. The CDR3 length is 14 residues. Between the trimmed V and J ends, which lost 4 bases and 4 bases, there was a span of 11 bases. The CDR3 sequence: CASSLNDRGNTIYF. The CDR3 bases are TGTGCCAGCTCACTCAATGACAGGGGAAACACCATATATTTT.

The gene calls are TRBV18 and TRBJ1-1; TRBD1 matches 11 bases. Germline trimming cut 5 bases from V and 2 bases from J; bases unmatched to any gene: 4. Germline CDR1 and CDR2: KGHSH and LQKENI. The CDR3 runs to 15 residues. This chain's CDR3 is CASSRDRGVNTEAFF. The CDR3, as DNA: TGTGCCAGCTCAAGGGACAGGGGGGTAAACACTGAAGCTTTCTTT.

The chain carries TRBV6-5 and TRBJ2-7; no clear D gene. This CDR3 is 14 amino acids long. The V and J ends lost 6 bases and 6 bases respectively, with 18 bases between them. CDR1 and CDR2 (germline): MNHEY, SVGAGI. The CDR3 loop is CASSPRPMPLEQYF. The CDR3 DNA sequence: TGTGCCAGCAGCCCCCGTCCTATGCCTCTCGAGCAGTACTTC.

The chain recombines TRBV7-8 with TRBJ2-3, with D tentatively TRBD2 (5 bases). CDR1 and CDR2 (germline): SGHVS, FQNEAQ. This CDR3 spans 16 amino acids. V shed 5 bases and J shed 1 base, with 16 bases lying between them. The CDR3 is CASSRPRGPGTDTQYF. CDR3 coding DNA: TGTGCCAGCAGCCGCCCTCGCGGGCCGGGCACAGATACGCAGTATTTT.

The chain recombines TRBV4-1 with TRBJ2-1; 11 nucleotides align to TRBD2. Trimming removed 3 bases from V and 0 bases from J; junction bases left unmatched: 7. The CDR3 has 18 residues. Looked up from germline, CDR1 is MGHRA and CDR2 is YSYEKL. For the CDR3, the DNA is TGCGCCAGCAGCCATGAAGGGACTAGCGGAAACTCCTACAATGAGCAGTTCTTC. Its protein product is CASSHEGTSGNSYNEQFF.

The V gene is TRBV5-4, the J gene TRBJ2-3; TRBD2 aligns across 10 bases. Trimming removed 5 bases from V and 2 bases from J; junction bases left unmatched: 5. The CDR3 covers 15 residues. Germline V gene data show CDR1 as SGHNT and CDR2 as YYREEE (reference sequence). DNA for the CDR3: TGTGCCAGCAGGACTAGCGGGCACCTCACAGATACGCAGTATTTT. This sequence encodes CASRTSGHLTDTQYF.

The genes are TRBV7-6 and TRBJ2-1; 12 nucleotides match TRBD2. The germline gives CDR1 SGHVS, CDR2 FNYEAQ. The CDR3 sequence is 16 residues long. Trimming took 5 bases from V and 5 from J; bases not matched to a gene: 7. The CDR3 bases are TGTGCCAGCAGCACCTGGACTAGCGGGAATAACAATGAGCAGTTCTTC. Translation gives CASSTWTSGNNNEQFF.

The rearrangement joins TRBV29-1 to TRBJ1-5, with D possibly being TRBD1 (6 bases). CDR3 length equals 13 residues. The V end was cut by 6 bases, the J end by 3 bases, with 12 bases between. Per germline, CDR1 SQVTM and CDR2 ANQGSEA. CDR3 sequence reads: CSVGDTNNQPQHF. The CDR3 coding sequence is TGCAGCGTAGGGGACACTAACAATCAGCCCCAGCATTTT. The variable domain in full, completed from reference TRBV29-1 and TRBJ1-5, reads SAVISQKPSRDICQRGTSLTIQCQVDSQVTMMFWYRQQPGQSLTLIATANQGSEATYESGFVIDKFPISRPNLTFSTLTVSNMSPEDSSIYLCSVGDTNNQPQHFGDGTRLSIL.

The chain joins TRBV30 to TRBJ2-1, with 12 bases lining up with TRBD2. J was trimmed by 4 bases and V by 3 bases; bases with no gene match: 19. Germline CDR1 reads GTSNPN; CDR2 reads SVGIG (reference sequence). CDR3 length equals 20 residues. CDR3 DNA: TGTGCCTGGAGGGTACCGGGACTAGCGGGTTCTTCAGAGTATTACAATGAGCAGTTCTTC. It is translated as CAWRVPGLAGSSEYYNEQFF.

This clone was observed a few times. V is TRBV4-3 and J is TRBJ2-4, with TRBD1 identical over 8 bases. Germline lookup yields CDR1 LGHNA and CDR2 YSLEER. This CDR3 is 15 amino acids long. The V and J ends lost 2 bases and 9 bases, in that order; junction bases with no gene match: 9. CDR3 DNA: TGCGCCAGCAGCCAATCGACAGGGGCTTGGAGCATTCAGTACTTC. Its protein product is CASSQSTGAWSIQYF.

The rearrangement uses TRBV28 and TRBJ2-7; 14 nucleotides line up with TRBD2. There are 15 residues in the CDR3. Trimming took 3 bases from V and 2 from J; bases not matched to a gene: 0. CDR1 and CDR2 from the germline V gene are MDHEN and SYDVKM. The CDR3 loop is CASSLTSGRAYEQYF. CDR3 in DNA: TGTGCCAGCAGTTTGACTAGCGGGAGGGCCTACGAGCAGTACTTC.

The rearrangement joins TRBV5-5 to TRBJ2-5; TRBD1 matches 10 bases. The J segment lost 5 bases and the V segment lost 0 bases, leaving 4 bases of the junction unmatched. CDR1 is SGHKS, CDR2 YYEKEE, per germline (reference sequence). The CDR3 sequence is 15 residues long. DNA of the CDR3: TGTGCCAGCAGCTTGGGGGACAGGGGAGCGGAGACCCAGTACTTC. This codes for CASSLGDRGAETQYF.

The V call is TRBV29-1, the J call TRBJ1-2, with unresolved D. The CDR3 is 11 residues long. The ends were cut back, 7 bases at V and 4 bases at J, with 10 bases in the middle. Germline values: CDR1 SQVTM, CDR2 ANQGSEA. CDR3 sequence: CSAERSYGYTF. The DNA for the CDR3 is TGCAGCGCCGAACGGTCCTATGGCTACACCTTC.

This clone was seen more than once but under ten times. The chain links TRBV5-8 to TRBJ1-2, with D tentatively TRBD1 (5 bases). CDR3 length: 20 amino acids. Trimming took off 0 bases at V and 5 bases at J, with 29 bases between the two ends. Germline values: CDR1 SGHTS, CDR2 YDEGEE. The CDR3 loop reads CASSLVGRWRGQGFLYGYTF. The CDR3, as DNA: TGTGCCAGCAGCTTGGTAGGCCGTTGGCGCGGACAAGGCTTTCTTTATGGCTACACCTTC.

J is TRBJ1-1 and V is TRBV18; TRBD1 matches 7 bases. The V gene end was trimmed by 4 bases and the J gene end by 10 bases; junction bases not matched to a gene: 9. Per the germline V gene, CDR1 is KGHSH and CDR2 is LQKENI. CDR3 length: 13 amino acids. CDR3 loop: CASSRTGALGAFF. In DNA, the CDR3 is TGTGCCAGCTCACGAACAGGGGCTTTAGGAGCTTTCTTT.